A selection of T cell receptor beta chains follows, all from one sample in a study of neurological immune-mediated disorders. Each CDR3 protein gets one entry after TCRdb re-called the 5' RACE reads with MiXCR. This sample has some 50,000 distinct CDR3 sequences, with about 2% found just once. The sequenced sample consisted of PBMCs. The receptor source for this set is a woman aged 35 to 49 with multiple sclerosis. CDR3s include the opening cysteine and the closing phenylalanine or tryptophan.

CDR3	J	V
CASSLMLGKAEAFF	TRBJ1-1	TRBV7-3
CSARDAGAFF	TRBJ1-1	TRBV20-1
CASSFREVGLNEQFF	TRBJ2-1	TRBV6-5
CASNGNGSPLHF	TRBJ1-6	TRBV7-9
CSVEIRFVGPDTQYF	TRBJ2-3	TRBV29-1
CASSVTGASGGYTF	TRBJ1-2	TRBV9
CASSLWVNTEAFF	TRBJ1-1	TRBV5-1
CASSPRENTEAFF	TRBJ1-1	TRBV18
CASSAGQKNYGYTF	TRBJ1-2	TRBV10-2
CASSPPGSPLHF	TRBJ1-6	TRBV11-2
CASSPRGGARAFF	TRBJ1-1	TRBV3-1
CSAFKGRVFTEAFF	TRBJ1-1	TRBV20-1
CASSGGTEETQYF	TRBJ2-5	TRBV5-1
CSARGLAGDPLGNTGELFF	TRBJ2-2	TRBV20-1
CSAVGTSRNYEQYF	TRBJ2-7	TRBV20-1
CASSLKVQMNTEAFF	TRBJ1-1	TRBV27
CSARSGGGNEQFF	TRBJ2-1	TRBV20-1
CAISGSSGGNYNEQFF	TRBJ2-1	TRBV10-3
CASSRTSGGPRNEQFF	TRBJ2-1	TRBV5-1
CATSRDRGVSYEQYF	TRBJ2-7	TRBV15
CSSQRGSVLYGYTF	TRBJ1-2	TRBV20-1
CASSLDTQPQHF	TRBJ1-5	TRBV7-9
CASSYLDSNQPQHF	TRBJ1-5	TRBV6-6
CASSLEGGNTEAFF	TRBJ1-1	TRBV5-1
CASSATGGQPQHF	TRBJ1-5	TRBV6-5
CASRLLASGELFF	TRBJ2-2	TRBV6-5
CASSPTGGNTEAFF	TRBJ1-1	TRBV9
CASRHTSGTLYNEQFF	TRBJ2-1	TRBV6-6
CASTVGRGFITNEQFF	TRBJ2-1	TRBV5-5
CASSQDKPGGAGTEAFF	TRBJ1-1	TRBV4-1
CASSSLTGYGYTF	TRBJ1-2	TRBV7-9
CSARTSGGDQETQYF	TRBJ2-5	TRBV20-1